Following are 27 T cell receptor beta chains from one sample sequenced in a study of blood T cell repertoires in COVID-19. Clones were sequenced by immunoSEQ multiplex PCR, and TCRdb holds only the in-frame ones, with some missing. The sample holds roughly 200,000 clones, 65% to 90% seen once. Sequenced input: peripheral blood. All receptors come from a human donor in a cohort sampled during active COVID-19.

This rearrangement joins TRBV2 to TRBJ1-2, with 8 bases aligning to TRBD1. From germline, CDR1 is SNHLY and CDR2 FYNNEI. CDR3 length: 14 amino acids. Germline trimming cut 8 bases from V and 0 bases from J; bases unmatched to any gene: 5. The CDR3 reads CASRTGHTNYGYTF. CDR3 bases: TGTGCCAGCCGGACAGGGCATACTAACTATGGCTACACCTTC.

This chain connects TRBV28 to TRBJ1-1; D is undetermined. This CDR3 has 15 amino acids. Germline V gives CDR1 MDHEN, CDR2 SYDVKM. The V and J ends lost 1 base and 5 bases respectively, with 14 bases between them. CDR3 region: CASSLSGAVTTEAFF. CDR3 nucleotide sequence: TGTGCCAGCAGTTTATCGGGAGCAGTTACAACTGAAGCTTTCTTT.

This chain uses TRBV27 with TRBJ1-5; D may be TRBD1 (5 bases). The CDR3 is 13 residues long. The V gene's germline CDR1 is MNHEY and CDR2 SMNVEV (reference sequence). V was shortened by 5 bases and J by 7 bases, with 12 bases between the two germline ends. CDR3 in amino acids: CASSEQGGQPQHF. The CDR3 DNA is TGTGCCAGCAGTGAGCAGGGTGGACAGCCCCAGCATTTT.

The J gene is TRBJ1-1, the V gene TRBV5-4; TRBD1 agrees at 8 bases. This CDR3 has 15 residues. V dropped 4 bases and J dropped 5; count of bases not matched to a gene: 10. The germline gives CDR1 SGHNT, CDR2 YYREEE (reference sequence). The CDR3 loop reads CASSSRDRLTTEAFF. As DNA, the CDR3 is TGTGCCAGCAGCAGCCGGGACAGGTTAACTACTGAAGCTTTCTTT.

The CDR3 loop reads CASSSRGDRYNSPLHF. The CDR3 DNA reads as TGTGCCAGCAGTTCTAGGGGGGACAGATATAATTCACCCCTCCACTTT. J is TRBJ1-6 and V is TRBV27, with TRBD1 identical over 7 bases. The germline V gene has CDR1 MNHEY and CDR2 SMNVEV (reference sequence). This CDR3 comprises 16 residues. V shed 4 bases and J 4 bases; nucleotides not matched to a gene: 7.

V usage is TRBV29-1 and J usage is TRBJ2-7, with 8 bases lining up with TRBD2. There are 17 residues in the CDR3. Per germline, CDR1 SQVTM and CDR2 ANQGSEA. With 4 bases clipped from V and 3 bases from J, the junction kept 17 bases outside the gene matches. CDR3: CSVGDPGAGLAFYEQYF. The CDR3 nucleotides read TGCAGCGTTGGGGACCCGGGGGCAGGACTAGCCTTCTACGAGCAGTACTTC.

V and J are TRBV27 and TRBJ1-6, with D maybe TRBD1 (6 bases). V was cut by 3 bases and J by 1 base, with 10 bases left in between. Germline loops: CDR1 MNHEY, CDR2 SMNVEV (reference sequence). This CDR3 has 16 amino acids. The CDR3 bases are TGTGCCAGCAGTTTTTCGACAGGTTCCTATAATTCACCCCTCCACTTT. Its protein is CASSFSTGSYNSPLHF.

The chain combines TRBV6-5 with TRBJ2-1; 15 nucleotides match TRBD2. V gave up 2 bases and J gave up 10 bases; unmatched junction bases: 3. CDR3 length equals 15 residues. Germline V gene data show CDR1 as MNHEY and CDR2 as SVGAGI. This CDR3 reads CASSYRGLAGGEQFF. CDR3 DNA sequence: TGTGCCAGCAGTTACCGAGGACTAGCGGGGGGGGAGCAGTTCTTC.

V usage is TRBV7-9 and J usage is TRBJ2-7; 9 bases are shared with TRBD1. The CDR3 loop spans 15 amino acids. V lost 5 bases to trimming and J lost 5 bases; unmatched junction nucleotides: 10. Germline CDR1 is SEHNR and CDR2 is FQNEAQ (reference sequence). Here the CDR3 DNA reads TGTGCCAGCAGCGAAAGGGACAGGGCGCCTGACGAGCAGTACTTC. Its protein product is CASSERDRAPDEQYF.

This clone is a singleton in its sample. One end of the junction does not line up with germline, which may come from a read error. This sequence joins TRBV7-2 and TRBJ1-6; possibly TRBD1 for D (5 bases). Per germline, CDR1 SGHTA and CDR2 FQGNSA. The CDR3 is 15 residues long. The CDR3 DNA sequence: TGTGTCAGCCAGAGGGGAGGGATGAGGAATTCACCCCTCCACTTT. This sequence encodes CVSQRGGMRNSPLHF.

The V and J genes are TRBV7-8 and TRBJ1-4, with unresolved D. The germline V gene has CDR1 SGHVS and CDR2 FQNEAQ. CDR3 size: 15 residues. The V and J ends lost 6 bases and 5 bases respectively, with 16 bases between them. The DNA for the CDR3 is TGTGCCAGCAGTCCACGACGATTAGCAAATGAAAAACTGTTTTTT. As protein: CASSPRRLANEKLFF.

V and J are TRBV4-2 and TRBJ2-4; D not resolved. The length of the CDR3 is 17 residues. V was cut by 4 bases and J by 1 base, with 17 bases left in between. Germline CDR1 reads LGHNA; CDR2 reads YNFKEQ. Here the CDR3 reads CASSPRMSPEAKNIQYF. The CDR3 DNA reads TGTGCCAGCAGCCCGCGGATGTCCCCTGAGGCCAAAAACATTCAGTACTTC.

This clone was recorded a few times. The V gene is TRBV2, the J gene TRBJ1-6; D perhaps matches TRBD1 (6 bases). V was pared by 6 bases and J by 2 bases, with 14 bases between. CDR1 and CDR2 (germline): SNHLY, FYNNEI. This CDR3 is 16 amino acids long. CDR3 DNA sequence: TGTGCCAGCAGCACCCAGGGGATAGCCTATAATTCACCCCTCCACTTT. It specifies CASSTQGIAYNSPLHF. The variable domain in full, completed from reference TRBV2 and TRBJ1-6, reads EPEVTQTPSHQVTQMGQEVILRCVPISNHLYFYWYRQILGQKVEFLVSFYNNEISEKSEIFDDQFSVERPDGSNFTLKIRSTKLEDSAMYFCASSTQGIAYNSPLHFGNGTRLTVT.

The rearrangement uses TRBV27 and TRBJ2-2, with 8 nucleotides matching TRBD1. In germline, CDR1 is MNHEY, CDR2 SMNVEV (reference sequence). With V trimmed by 4 bases and J by 3 bases, 4 bases remained unmatched. The CDR3 totals 15 residues. The CDR3 sequence is CASSWDRLDTGELFF. The CDR3, as DNA: TGTGCCAGCAGTTGGGACAGGTTAGACACCGGGGAGCTGTTTTTT.

The rearrangement joins TRBV7-2 to TRBJ1-1; no firm D call. Germline values: CDR1 SGHTA, CDR2 FQGNSA. V lost 0 bases to trimming and J lost 1 base, with 6 bases between them. There are 14 residues in the CDR3. CDR3 DNA: TGTGCCAGCAGCTTAGCCTGGCAGAACACTGAAGCTTTCTTT. This translates into CASSLAWQNTEAFF.

The V call is TRBV7-9, the J call TRBJ2-3; TRBD2 matches at 8 bases. CDR1 is SEHNR, CDR2 FQNEAQ, per germline (reference sequence). This CDR3 has 15 residues. J gave up 3 bases and V 5 bases, and 7 bases lay outside the gene matches. The CDR3 sequence: CASSPGLARTDTQYF. The CDR3 coding sequence is TGTGCCAGCAGCCCAGGACTAGCTAGGACAGATACGCAGTATTTT.

V gene TRBV7-2 combines with J gene TRBJ2-1; 7 bases map to TRBD2. Per germline, CDR1 SGHTA and CDR2 FQGNSA. The CDR3 is made up of 16 amino acids. Trimming took 0 bases from V and 6 from J; bases not matched to a gene: 8. The CDR3 DNA reads TGTGCCAGCAGCTTAGCGGGGGGGGGACCCTTCAATGAGCAGTTCTTC. It is translated as CASSLAGGGPFNEQFF.

The rearrangement joins TRBV19 to TRBJ2-7, with TRBD1 as a possible D gene (5 bases). Germline CDR1 is LNHDA and CDR2 is SQIVND (reference sequence). The CDR3 spans 14 residues. The germline V and J ends were trimmed by 1 base and 2 bases, with 9 bases remaining between them. The CDR3 DNA is TGTGCCAGTAGTATAGGGGGCGGTCCCTACGAGCAGTACTTC. The encoded protein is CASSIGGGPYEQYF.

The rearrangement uses TRBV27 and TRBJ1-1, with TRBD1 matching over 9 bases. In germline, CDR1 is MNHEY, CDR2 SMNVEV (reference sequence). The CDR3 consists of 15 residues. With V trimmed by 6 bases and J by 1 base, 6 bases remained unmatched. The CDR3 loop reads CASRRTGEGNTEAFF. CDR3 nucleotide sequence: TGTGCCAGCAGGCGGACAGGGGAGGGGAACACTGAAGCTTTCTTT.

In DNA form, the CDR3 reads TGTGCCAGCAGCCCGGGGGACTTCCTCGTCAAAAACATTCAGTACTTC. This translates into CASSPGDFLVKNIQYF. V and J are TRBV7-8 and TRBJ2-4, with D maybe TRBD2 (6 bases). V lost 5 bases, J lost 3 bases, and 17 bases lay in between. The germline V gene encodes CDR1 SGHVS and CDR2 FQNEAQ. This CDR3 has 16 residues.

The V gene is TRBV10-2, the J gene TRBJ2-5; D ambiguous. Trimming left V 6 bases short and J 4 bases short, with 12 bases between. CDR3 length equals 13 residues. Germline CDR1 and CDR2: WSHSY and SAAADI. This CDR3 is CASSAGSIETQYF. The CDR3 region has the DNA TGCGCCAGCAGCGCCGGTTCCATAGAGACCCAGTACTTC.

This sequence joins TRBV12-3 or TRBV12-4 and TRBJ1-2; weak D call: TRBD1 (6 bases). There are 12 residues in the CDR3. V was shortened by 6 bases and J by 4 bases, with 9 bases between the two germline ends. CDR3 bases: TGTGCCAGCAGATTGGACAGCTATGGCTACACCTTC. Amino acid sequence: CASRLDSYGYTF.

Of note for this clone: Other DNA sequences in this specimen translate into the identical CDR3. The chain employs TRBV3-1 (or the pseudogene TRBV3-2) and TRBJ2-7; no definite D call. The CDR3 runs to 11 residues. Germline V gene data show CDR1 as LGHDT and CDR2 as YNNKEL (reference sequence). V was pared by 6 bases and J by 0 bases, with 3 bases between. CDR3 DNA: TGTGCCAGCAGTCGCTCCTACGAGCAGTACTTC. Protein: CASSRSYEQYF.

This clone was seen more than once but under ten times. This chain joins TRBV5-1 and TRBJ1-1; 10 nucleotides align to TRBD1. The V gene end was trimmed by 4 bases and the J gene end by 5 bases; junction bases not matched to a gene: 14. In germline, CDR1 is SGHRS, CDR2 YFSETQ. The CDR3 consists of 17 residues. The CDR3 loop is CASSHFQTGGGSTEAFF. The CDR3 DNA follows: TGCGCCAGCAGCCATTTCCAGACAGGGGGCGGATCTACTGAAGCTTTCTTT.

The chain links TRBV5-1 to TRBJ1-2; tentatively, D is TRBD1 (6 bases). CDR3 length equals 16 residues. Trimming cost V 0 bases and J 0 bases, with 12 bases left between them. CDR1 and CDR2 from the germline V gene are SGHRS and YFSETQ. CDR3 nucleotide sequence: TGCGCCAGCAGCTTGGTACAGGGAATTGCTAACTATGGCTACACCTTC. Protein: CASSLVQGIANYGYTF.

This sequence joins TRBV29-1 and TRBJ2-4; TRBD2 aligns across 15 bases. The CDR3 length is 14 residues. Trimming at V came to 6 bases and at J to 8 bases, leaving 5 bases not matched to a gene. Germline values: CDR1 SQVTM, CDR2 ANQGSEA. The CDR3: CSVGLAGGRHIQYF. CDR3 bases: TGCAGCGTCGGACTAGCGGGGGGGCGGCACATTCAGTACTTC. Full variable domain (missing parts from reference TRBV29-1 and TRBJ2-4): SAVISQKPSRDICQRGTSLTIQCQVDSQVTMMFWYRQQPGQSLTLIATANQGSEATYESGFVIDKFPISRPNLTFSTLTVSNMSPEDSSIYLCSVGLAGGRHIQYFGAGTRLSVL.

The gene calls are TRBV7-8 and TRBJ1-3; no clear D gene. CDR3 length: 15 amino acids. CDR1 SGHVS and CDR2 FQNEAQ come from the germline V gene. Trimming removed 4 bases at V and 4 bases at J, with 14 bases between. CDR3 DNA: TGTGCCAGCAGCTCCTCCTCGTTTCTGGGAAACACCATATATTTT. Protein: CASSSSSFLGNTIYF.